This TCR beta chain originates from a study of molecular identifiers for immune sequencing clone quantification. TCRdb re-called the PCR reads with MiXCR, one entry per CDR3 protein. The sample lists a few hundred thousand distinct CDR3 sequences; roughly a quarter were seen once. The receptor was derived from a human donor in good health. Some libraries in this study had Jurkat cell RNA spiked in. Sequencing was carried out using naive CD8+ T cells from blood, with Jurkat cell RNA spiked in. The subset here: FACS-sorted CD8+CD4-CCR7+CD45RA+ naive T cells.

The CDR3 nucleotides read TGTGCCTGGGAAAGGACAGGGTTAGGGACTGAAGCTTTCTTT. Translation: CAWERTGLGTEAFF. The chain couples TRBV30 to TRBJ1-1, with 8 bases lining up with TRBD1. This CDR3 spans 14 amino acids. Germline lookup yields CDR1 GTSNPN and CDR2 SVGIG (reference sequence). V trimming: 5 bases; J trimming: 5 bases; junction bases outside the gene matches: 10.